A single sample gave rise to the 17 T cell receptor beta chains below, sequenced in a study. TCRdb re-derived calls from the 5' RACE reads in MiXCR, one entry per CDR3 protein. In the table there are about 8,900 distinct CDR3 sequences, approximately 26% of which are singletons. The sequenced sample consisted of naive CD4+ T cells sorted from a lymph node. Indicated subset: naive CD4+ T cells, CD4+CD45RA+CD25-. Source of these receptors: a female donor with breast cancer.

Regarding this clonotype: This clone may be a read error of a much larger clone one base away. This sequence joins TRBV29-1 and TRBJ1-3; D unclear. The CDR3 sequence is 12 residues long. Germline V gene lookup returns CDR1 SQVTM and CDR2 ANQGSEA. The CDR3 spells CSVETFGNTLYF. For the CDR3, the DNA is TGCAGCGTTGAGACATTTGGAAACACCTTATATTTT.

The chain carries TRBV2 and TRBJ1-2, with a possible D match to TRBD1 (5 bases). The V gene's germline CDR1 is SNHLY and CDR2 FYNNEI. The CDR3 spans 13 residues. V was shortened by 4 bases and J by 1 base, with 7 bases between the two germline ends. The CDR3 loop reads CASSGDLNYGYTF. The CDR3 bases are TGTGCCAGCAGTGGGGACCTTAACTATGGCTACACCTTC. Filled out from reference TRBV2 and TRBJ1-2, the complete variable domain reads EPEVTQTPSHQVTQMGQEVILRCVPISNHLYFYWYRQILGQKVEFLVSFYNNEISEKSEIFDDQFSVERPDGSNFTLKIRSTKLEDSAMYFCASSGDLNYGYTFGSGTRLTVV.

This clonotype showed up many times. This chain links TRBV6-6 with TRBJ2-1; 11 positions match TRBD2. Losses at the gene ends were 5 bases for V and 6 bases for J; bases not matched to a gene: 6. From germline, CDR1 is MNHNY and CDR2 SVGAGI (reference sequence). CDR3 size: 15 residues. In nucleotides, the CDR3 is TGTGCCAGCAGTGGCCTAGCGGGAGGCGTCAATGAGCAGTTCTTC. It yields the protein CASSGLAGGVNEQFF.

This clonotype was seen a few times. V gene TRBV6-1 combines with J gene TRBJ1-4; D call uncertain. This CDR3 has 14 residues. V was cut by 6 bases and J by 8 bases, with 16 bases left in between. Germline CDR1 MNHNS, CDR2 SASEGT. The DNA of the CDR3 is TGTGCCAGCAGCTCGAAGTCGTCCCGGGAAAAACTGTTTTTT. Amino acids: CASSSKSSREKLFF.

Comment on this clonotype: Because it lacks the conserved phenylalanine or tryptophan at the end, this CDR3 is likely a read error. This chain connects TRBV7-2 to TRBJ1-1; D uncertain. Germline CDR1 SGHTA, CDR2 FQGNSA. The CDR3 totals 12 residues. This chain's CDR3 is CVSSLAGPEAFL. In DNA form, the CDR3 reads TGTGTCAGCAGCCTCGCTGGCCCTGAAGCTTTCTTA.

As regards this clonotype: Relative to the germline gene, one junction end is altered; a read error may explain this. The CDR3 sequence: CASSWGQGGERLFF. The CDR3 bases are TGTGCCAGCAGCTGGGGACAGGGCGGGGAAAGACTGTTTTTT. The chain employs TRBV14 and TRBJ1-4; TRBD1 matches 9 bases. The germline CDR1 and CDR2 sequences are SGHDN and FVKESK. The CDR3 length is 14 residues.

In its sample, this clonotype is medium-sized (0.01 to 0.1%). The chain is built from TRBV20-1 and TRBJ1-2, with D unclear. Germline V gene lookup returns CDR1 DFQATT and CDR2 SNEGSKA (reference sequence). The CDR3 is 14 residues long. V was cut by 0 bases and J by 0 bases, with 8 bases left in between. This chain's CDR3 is CSARDFQANYGYTF. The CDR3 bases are TGCAGTGCTAGAGATTTCCAGGCTAACTATGGCTACACCTTC.

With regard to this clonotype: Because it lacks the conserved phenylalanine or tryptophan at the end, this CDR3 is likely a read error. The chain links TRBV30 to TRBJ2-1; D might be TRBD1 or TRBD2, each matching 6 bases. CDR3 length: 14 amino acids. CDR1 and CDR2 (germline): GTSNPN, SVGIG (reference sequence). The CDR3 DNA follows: TGTGCCTGGAGTGTAAGGGGGGCTCTCAATGTGCAGTTCTCC. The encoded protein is CAWSVRGALNVQFS.

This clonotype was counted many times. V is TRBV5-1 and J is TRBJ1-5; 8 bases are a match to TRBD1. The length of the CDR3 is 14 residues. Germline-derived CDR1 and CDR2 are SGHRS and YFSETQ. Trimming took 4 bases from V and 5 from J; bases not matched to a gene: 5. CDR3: CASSPNRGDQPQHF. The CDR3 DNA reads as TGCGCCAGCAGCCCCAACAGGGGGGATCAGCCCCAGCATTTT.

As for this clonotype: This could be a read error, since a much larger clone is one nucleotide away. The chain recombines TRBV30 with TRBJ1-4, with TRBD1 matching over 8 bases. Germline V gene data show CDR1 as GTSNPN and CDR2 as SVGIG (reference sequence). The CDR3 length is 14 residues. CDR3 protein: CAWTWTGTNEELFF. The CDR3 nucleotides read TGTGCCTGGACCTGGACAGGGACTAATGAAGAACTGTTTTTT.

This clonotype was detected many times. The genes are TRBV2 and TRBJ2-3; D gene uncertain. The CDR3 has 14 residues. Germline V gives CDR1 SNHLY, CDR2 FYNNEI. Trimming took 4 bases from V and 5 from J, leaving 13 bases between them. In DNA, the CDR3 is TGTGCCAGCAGTGTGTTCCTAAGACAAGATACGCAGTATTTT. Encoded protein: CASSVFLRQDTQYF. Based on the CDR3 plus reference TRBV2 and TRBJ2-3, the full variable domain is EPEVTQTPSHQVTQMGQEVILRCVPISNHLYFYWYRQILGQKVEFLVSFYNNEISEKSEIFDDQFSVERPDGSNFTLKIRSTKLEDSAMYFCASSVFLRQDTQYFGPGTRLTVL.

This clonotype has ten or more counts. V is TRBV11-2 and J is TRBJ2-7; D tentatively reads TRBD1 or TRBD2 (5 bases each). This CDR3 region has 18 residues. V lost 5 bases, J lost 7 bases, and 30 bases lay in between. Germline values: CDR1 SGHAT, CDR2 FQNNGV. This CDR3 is CASSPRGSSRFGDREQYF. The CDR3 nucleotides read TGTGCCAGCAGCCCCCGGGGCAGCTCTCGATTCGGGGATAGGGAGCAGTACTTC.

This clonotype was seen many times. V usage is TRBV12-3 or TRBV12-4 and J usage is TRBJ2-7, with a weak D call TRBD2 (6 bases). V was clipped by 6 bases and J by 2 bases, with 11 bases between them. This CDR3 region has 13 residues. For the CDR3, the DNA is TGTGCCAGCAGGGGCGGGGCCCCCTACGAGCAGTACTTC. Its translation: CASRGGAPYEQYF.

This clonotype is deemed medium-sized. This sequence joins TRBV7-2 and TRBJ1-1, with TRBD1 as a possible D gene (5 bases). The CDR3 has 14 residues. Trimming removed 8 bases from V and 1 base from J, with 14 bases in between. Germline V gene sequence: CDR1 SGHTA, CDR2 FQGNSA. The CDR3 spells CASQRGRENTEAFF. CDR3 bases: TGTGCCAGCCAGCGCGGCAGGGAGAACACTGAAGCTTTCTTT.

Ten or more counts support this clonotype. The CDR3 sequence: CASSPGGPKNIQYF. The DNA for the CDR3 is TGTGCCAGCAGCCCGGGGGGCCCCAAAAACATTCAGTACTTC. The chain recombines TRBV3-1 with TRBJ2-4; weak D call: TRBD2 (7 bases). V was cut by 4 bases and J by 2 bases, with 9 bases left in between. The CDR3 runs to 14 residues. Per the germline V gene, CDR1 is LGHDT and CDR2 is YNNKEL (reference sequence).

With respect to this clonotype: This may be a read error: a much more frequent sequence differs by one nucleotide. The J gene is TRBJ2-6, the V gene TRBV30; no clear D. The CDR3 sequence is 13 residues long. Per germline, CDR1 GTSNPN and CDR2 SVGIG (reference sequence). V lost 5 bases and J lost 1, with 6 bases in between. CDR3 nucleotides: TGTGCCTGGCAGGCTTCTGGGGCCAACGTCCTGACTTTC. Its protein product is CAWQASGANVLTF.

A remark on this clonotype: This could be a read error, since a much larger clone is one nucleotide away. CDR3 amino acids: CASSQEDAPCEQYF. CDR3 nucleotide sequence: TGCGCCAGCAGCCAGGAGGACGCGCCCTGCGAGCAGTACTTC. The gene calls are TRBV4-1 and TRBJ2-7; TRBD2 is a possible D gene (5 bases). Germline values: CDR1 MGHRA, CDR2 YSYEKL. The CDR3 loop spans 14 amino acids. With 3 bases removed from V and 6 bases from J, the gap between germline ends came to 15 bases.